The rows below give T cell receptor beta chains drawn from one sample of a study of T-cell memory formation after mild COVID-19. TCRdb called the 5' RACE reads again in MiXCR, with one record for every CDR3 protein. Altogether about 430,000 distinct CDR3 sequences are present, more than 15% being singletons, with the ten largest covering 20% to 25%. Input material: PBMCs or a T cell subset sorted from them (not recorded which). The receptor set was obtained from a man aged 18 to 29 who had mild COVID-19 (a few samples of this study predate the infection). Cell type and time point are not known. Both conserved end residues are part of each CDR3. Each record gives: D gene, V gene, CDR3 length, J gene, clone size, CDR3 DNA, CDR3 protein. The D gene is left open where the match is weak. Clone size is not always given. Where it is, it says once, few, many or a class for expanded clones.

.	TRBV20-1	16	TRBJ2-1	.	TGCAGTGCTGACCGATTTCAGGGAAACTCCTACAATGAGCAGTTCTTC	CSADRFQGNSYNEQFF
.	TRBV18	15	TRBJ1-2	.	TGTGCCAGCTCACCACAAATGATGCAGGATCGTGGCTACACCTTC	CASSPQMMQDRGYTF
.	TRBV2	13	TRBJ1-1	.	TGTGCCAGCAGTGACAACGGGAACACTGAAGCTTTCTTT	CASSDNGNTEAFF
.	TRBV20-1	13	TRBJ1-2	.	TGCAGTGCTAGAGATTGGACACCGATAGGCTACACCTTC	CSARDWTPIGYTF
TRBD2	TRBV4-2	14	TRBJ2-3	.	TGTGCCAGCAGCCCTTCACTAGCGGTAATGCCGCAGTATTTT	CASSPSLAVMPQYF
.	TRBV7-9	17	TRBJ1-2	few	TGTGCCAGCAGCTCCTACCCATCGGGGGAAGGGGGCTATGGCTACACCTTC	CASSSYPSGEGGYGYTF
.	TRBV21-1	16	TRBJ2-2	few	TGTGCCAGCATCTCTAGGAGGCGGGGTGGGACCGGGGAGCTGTTTTTT	CASISRRRGGTGELFF
TRBD2	TRBV4-3	19	TRBJ2-1	.	TGCGCCAGCAGCCAGCGGGTGCATCCCCTAGCGGGGGGACACAATGAGCAGTTCTTC	CASSQRVHPLAGGHNEQFF
TRBD2	TRBV6-2/TRBV6-3	18	TRBJ2-1	few	TGTGCCAGCATTCCCGGGACTAGCGCCACTGCCTCCTACAATGAGCAGTTCTTC	CASIPGTSATASYNEQFF
.	TRBV5-1	16	TRBJ2-7	few	TGCGCCAGCAGCTTGAGGTTGCAGGGATCAAATAGAGAGCAGTACTTC	CASSLRLQGSNREQYF
.	TRBV4-1	16	TRBJ1-1	.	TGCGCCAGCAGCCAAGATGCCAGGGTCTCGAACACTGAAGCTTTCTTT	CASSQDARVSNTEAFF
.	TRBV6-5	15	TRBJ1-6	.	TGTGCCAGCAGTTACTCGGGGACGGGGAGTTCACCCCTCCACTTT	CASSYSGTGSSPLHF
.	TRBV6-1	13	TRBJ1-2	.	TGTGCCAGCACCTCCGGCTCCAAGTATGGCTACACCTTC	CASTSGSKYGYTF
.	TRBV7-6	11	TRBJ2-1	many	TGTGCCAGCAGCCTAGGAGCCGAGCAGTTCTTC	CASSLGAEQFF
.	TRBV6-5	15	TRBJ1-1	few	TGTGCCAGCACCTCCCGGGGCCGGGGAAACACTGAAGCTTTCTTT	CASTSRGRGNTEAFF
.	TRBV19	14	TRBJ2-7	.	TGTGCCAGTAGTATAGGGGCCGGCTCCTACGAGCAGTACTTC	CASSIGAGSYEQYF
.	TRBV11-2	14	TRBJ1-1	many	TGTGCCAGCAGCACTTTTCCAGAAGGGACTGAAGCTTTCTTT	CASSTFPEGTEAFF
.	TRBV24-1	14	TRBJ2-1	.	TGTGCCACCAGATCCAGTACTTTCTCCGATGAGCAGTTCTTC	CATRSSTFSDEQFF
.	TRBV7-2	14	TRBJ2-5	many	TGTGCCAGCAGTTTCCCGGGGTTTCGGGAGACCCAGTACTTC	CASSFPGFRETQYF
.	TRBV4-3	15	TRBJ2-1	.	TGCGCCAGCAGCCAAGATCGGGCAGGCCACTATGAGCAGTTCTTC	CASSQDRAGHYEQFF
.	TRBV5-1	16	TRBJ2-6	few	TGCGCCAGCAGCTTACCGCAGGGGTCTGGGGCCAACGTCCTGACTTTC	CASSLPQGSGANVLTF
.	TRBV5-1	14	TRBJ1-6	.	TGCGCCAGCAGCACGGGACGGAATAATTCACCCCTCCACTTT	CASSTGRNNSPLHF
.	TRBV7-3	18	TRBJ2-1	few	TGTGCCAGCAGCTTACCATTGGATTTCGCGGCCGGCTGGAATGAGCAGTTCTTC	CASSLPLDFAAGWNEQFF
TRBD2	TRBV6-5	16	TRBJ2-7	few	TGTGCCAGCAGTTACTCAGTGGGACTAGCGGCCTACGAGCAGTACTTC	CASSYSVGLAAYEQYF
.	TRBV5-5	16	TRBJ2-6	.	TGTGCCAGCAGCCTCGACCGGGGCGCGGGGGCCAACGTCCTGACTTTC	CASSLDRGAGANVLTF